This TCR beta chain was recovered during a study of identical twins. Study-wide findings and caveats: Analyses of zero insertions could be partly confounded by invariant MAIT and iNKT cells. For monozygotic twins, models underestimated out-of-frame TCR alpha sharing. Fewer insertions were carried by abundant cord blood beta clonotypes, but none was seen in memory repertoires.

The CDR3 sequence is 17 residues long. Germline CDR1 is LGHNT and CDR2 is FRNRAP. TCRdb passed the 5' RACE reads through MiXCR, listing each CDR3 protein once. The repertoire has 1.5 million to 2 million distinct CDR3 sequences, around 33% of them found once; the top ten carry about 0.25%. This clonotype has a single count. The antigen is not known. The source material was cord blood. The chain combines TRBV12-5 with TRBJ2-4; D uncertain. The last part of the DNA fits TRBJ2-7 better; the J call may be wrong. The source is a newborn girl in good health. The CDR3 bases are TGTGCTAGTGGTTTGGTATTTTCATGTCCCATCTCCTACGAGCAGTACTTC. This gives the protein CASGLVFSCPISYEQYF.